This TCR beta chain was retrieved from a study of cytomegalovirus exposure and HLA in healthy donors. This CDR3 is 16 amino acids long. Germline-derived CDR1 and CDR2 are SGHDT and YYEEEE. With V trimmed by 4 bases and J by 5 bases, 12 bases remained unmatched. The PCR made use of 60 Vbeta and 13 Jbeta primers. Sequenced by immunoSEQ multiplex PCR; TCRdb stores in-frame clones only, minus some. Here the sample spans approximately 140,000 clones, about 80% being singletons. This chain connects TRBV5-6 to TRBJ2-5, with TRBD2 matching 9 bases. Sequencing used PBMCs. This receptor was identified in a man between 35 and 55 years old in good health and CMV-seronegative. CDR3 sequence: CASSTPVAGDGETQYF. The CDR3 DNA follows: TGTGCCAGCAGCACCCCCGTAGCGGGGGATGGGGAGACCCAGTACTTC.